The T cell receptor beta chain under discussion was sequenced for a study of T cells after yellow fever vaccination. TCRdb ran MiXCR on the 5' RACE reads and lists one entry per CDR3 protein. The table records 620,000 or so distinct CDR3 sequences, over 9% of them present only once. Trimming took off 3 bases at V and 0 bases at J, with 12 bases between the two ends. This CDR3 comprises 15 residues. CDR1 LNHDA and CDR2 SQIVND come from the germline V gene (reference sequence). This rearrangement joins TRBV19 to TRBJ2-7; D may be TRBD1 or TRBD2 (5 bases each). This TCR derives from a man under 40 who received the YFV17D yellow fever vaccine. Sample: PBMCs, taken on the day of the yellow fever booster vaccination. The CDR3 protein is CASSIPGRSSYEQYF. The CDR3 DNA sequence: TGTGCCAGTAGTATTCCGGGACGGAGCTCCTACGAGCAGTACTTC.